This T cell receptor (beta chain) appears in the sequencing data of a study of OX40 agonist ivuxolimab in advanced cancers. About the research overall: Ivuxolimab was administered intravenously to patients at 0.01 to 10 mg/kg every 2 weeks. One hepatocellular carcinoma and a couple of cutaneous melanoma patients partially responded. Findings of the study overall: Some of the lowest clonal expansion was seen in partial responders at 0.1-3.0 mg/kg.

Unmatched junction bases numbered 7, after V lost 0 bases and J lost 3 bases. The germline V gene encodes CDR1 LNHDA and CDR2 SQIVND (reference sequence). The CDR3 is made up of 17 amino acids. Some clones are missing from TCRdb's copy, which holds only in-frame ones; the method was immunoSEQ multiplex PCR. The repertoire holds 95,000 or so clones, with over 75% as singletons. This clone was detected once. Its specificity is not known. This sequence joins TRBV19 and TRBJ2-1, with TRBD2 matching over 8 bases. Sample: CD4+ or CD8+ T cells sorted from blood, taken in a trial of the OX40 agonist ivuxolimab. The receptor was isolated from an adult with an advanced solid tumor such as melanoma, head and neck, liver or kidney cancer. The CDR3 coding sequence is TGTGCCAGTAGTATAGACTTACTAGCGGAACTCTACAATGAGCAGTTCTTC. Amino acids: CASSIDLLAELYNEQFF. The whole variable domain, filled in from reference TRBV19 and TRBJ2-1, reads DGGITQSPKYLFRKEGQNVTLSCEQNLNHDAMYWYRQDPGQGLRLIYYSQIVNDFQKGDIAEGYSVSREKKESFPLTVTSAQKNPTAFYLCASSIDLLAELYNEQFFGPGTRLTVL.